A selection of T cell receptor beta chains follows, all from one sample in a study of T cell responses to AZD1222 COVID-19 vaccine. Sequencing was performed with immunoSEQ multiplex PCR; in TCRdb, only in-frame clones are kept and a portion is missing. The table includes approximately 170,000 clones, 80% to 90% detected once. Sequencing used peripheral blood, obtained on day 0 of AZD1222 vaccination. The source is an adult in good health. CDR3s include the opening cysteine and the closing phenylalanine or tryptophan. The D gene is left open where the match is weak. For some rows the clone size is stated as once, few or many, or as a class when expanded; others skip it.

d_call: NA
v_call: TRBV19
j_call: TRBJ2-1
clone_size: NA
cdr3_nt: TGTGCCACCAACATAGGGACCTACAATGAGCAGTTCTTC
cdr3_aa: CATNIGTYNEQFF

d_call: TRBD1
v_call: TRBV5-1
j_call: TRBJ2-7
clone_size: NA
cdr3_nt: TGCGCCAGCAGCTCCCAACTACAGGGGGCAAGCTCCTACGAGCAGTACTTC
cdr3_aa: CASSSQLQGASSYEQYF

d_call: NA
v_call: TRBV28
j_call: TRBJ1-1
clone_size: NA
cdr3_nt: TGTGCCAGCAGTTCGGGATTAAGGACAGCGAACACTGAAGCTTTCTTT
cdr3_aa: CASSSGLRTANTEAFF

d_call: TRBD1
v_call: TRBV6-5
j_call: TRBJ2-7
clone_size: once
cdr3_nt: TGTGCCAGCAGTTACGACAGGGTTGGTGGGAACTACGAGCAGTACTTC
cdr3_aa: CASSYDRVGGNYEQYF

d_call: TRBD1
v_call: TRBV27
j_call: TRBJ1-5
clone_size: few
cdr3_nt: TGTGCCAGCAGCAACAGGGGGTCGGATCAGCCCCAGCATTTT
cdr3_aa: CASSNRGSDQPQHF

d_call: NA
v_call: TRBV6-5
j_call: TRBJ2-1
clone_size: once
cdr3_nt: TGTGCCAGCAGTTACTCAGACAGGACGCAGTTCTTC
cdr3_aa: CASSYSDRTQFF

d_call: NA
v_call: TRBV5-1
j_call: TRBJ2-7
clone_size: NA
cdr3_nt: TGCGCCAGCAGCCCCACACAGGGTACCGAGCAGTACTTC
cdr3_aa: CASSPTQGTEQYF

d_call: NA
v_call: TRBV15
j_call: TRBJ2-7
clone_size: few
cdr3_nt: TGTGCCACCAGCAGAGATGCAGGATCAGGATACGAGCAGTACTTC
cdr3_aa: CATSRDAGSGYEQYF

d_call: TRBD2
v_call: TRBV4-2
j_call: TRBJ2-5
clone_size: NA
cdr3_nt: TGTGCCAGCAGCCAAGATTCGACTAGCGGGGAACAAGAGACCCAGTACTTC
cdr3_aa: CASSQDSTSGEQETQYF

d_call: NA
v_call: TRBV6-1
j_call: TRBJ1-6
clone_size: NA
cdr3_nt: TGTGCCAGCAGTGAATCCCTCCGATCACCCCTCCACTTT
cdr3_aa: CASSESLRSPLHF

d_call: NA
v_call: TRBV15
j_call: TRBJ1-5
clone_size: NA
cdr3_nt: TGTGCCACCAGCAGACAAACAGCTAGCAATCAGCCCCAGCATTTT
cdr3_aa: CATSRQTASNQPQHF

d_call: TRBD1
v_call: TRBV5-4
j_call: TRBJ1-4
clone_size: NA
cdr3_nt: TGTGCCAGCAGCTTCGACAGGGGTGGTGAAAAACTGTTTTTT
cdr3_aa: CASSFDRGGEKLFF

d_call: TRBD2
v_call: TRBV9
j_call: TRBJ2-2
clone_size: NA
cdr3_nt: TGTGCCAGCAGCGTCCTTCCAAGCGGGGGCGCGAACACCGGGGAGCTGTTTTTT
cdr3_aa: CASSVLPSGGANTGELFF

d_call: NA
v_call: TRBV29-1
j_call: TRBJ2-2
clone_size: NA
cdr3_nt: TGCAGCGCCGGACGCAGGAACACCGGGGAGCTGTTTTTT
cdr3_aa: CSAGRRNTGELFF

d_call: TRBD1
v_call: TRBV5-1
j_call: TRBJ2-2
clone_size: NA
cdr3_nt: TGCGCCAGCAGCCAGGGACAGGGGATAACCGGGGAGCTGTTTTTT
cdr3_aa: CASSQGQGITGELFF

d_call: NA
v_call: TRBV11-2
j_call: TRBJ2-1
clone_size: NA
cdr3_nt: TGTGCCAGCAGCTTAGAAGCGCTGTCCTCTCCTTTTCACAATGAGCAGTTCTTC
cdr3_aa: CASSLEALSSPFHNEQFF

d_call: TRBD2
v_call: TRBV10-3
j_call: TRBJ2-7
clone_size: NA
cdr3_nt: TGTGCCATCAGTGGGACTAGCGGGGGAGACTACGAGCAGTACTTC
cdr3_aa: CAISGTSGGDYEQYF

d_call: TRBD1
v_call: TRBV6-2/TRBV6-3
j_call: TRBJ1-2
clone_size: NA
cdr3_nt: TGTGCCAGCAGTTTGGGGACAGGGGGAACCTATGGCTACACCTTC
cdr3_aa: CASSLGTGGTYGYTF

d_call: NA
v_call: TRBV9
j_call: TRBJ1-1
clone_size: NA
cdr3_nt: TGTGCCAGCAGCGTCCGGGGATCGGACACTGAAGCTTTCTTT
cdr3_aa: CASSVRGSDTEAFF